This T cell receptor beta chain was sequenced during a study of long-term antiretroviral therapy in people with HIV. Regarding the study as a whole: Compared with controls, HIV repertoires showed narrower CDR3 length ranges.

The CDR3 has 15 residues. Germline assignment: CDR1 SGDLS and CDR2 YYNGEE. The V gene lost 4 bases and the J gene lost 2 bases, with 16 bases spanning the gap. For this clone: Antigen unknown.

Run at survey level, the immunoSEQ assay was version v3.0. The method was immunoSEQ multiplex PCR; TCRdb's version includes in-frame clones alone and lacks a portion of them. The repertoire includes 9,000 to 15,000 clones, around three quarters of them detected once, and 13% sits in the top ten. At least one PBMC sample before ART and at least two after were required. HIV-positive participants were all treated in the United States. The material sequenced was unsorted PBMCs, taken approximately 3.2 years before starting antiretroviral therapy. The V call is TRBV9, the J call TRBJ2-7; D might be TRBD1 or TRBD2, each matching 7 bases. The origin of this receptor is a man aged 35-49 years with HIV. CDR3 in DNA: TGTGCCAGCAGCCCCCAGGGGGGGGCCCCCTACGAGCAGTACTTC. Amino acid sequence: CASSPQGGAPYEQYF. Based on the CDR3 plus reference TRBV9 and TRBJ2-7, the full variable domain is DSGVTQTPKHLITATGQRVTLRCSPRSGDLSVYWYQQSLDQGLQFLIQYYNGEERAKGNILERFSAQQFPDLHSELNLSSLELGDSALYFCASSPQGGAPYEQYFGPGTRLTVT.